One and the same sample provided the 20 T cell receptor beta chains below, sequenced in a study of cytomegalovirus exposure and HLA in healthy donors. Vbeta (60) and Jbeta (13) primers were used in the PCR. The assay was immunoSEQ multiplex PCR, and TCRdb's table has in-frame clones only and misses some. In the table there are around 120,000 clones, just over 70% of which are singletons. The sequencing input was PBMCs. The source is a woman in her fifties or sixties in good health and CMV-seropositive.

The V and J genes are TRBV6-4 and TRBJ2-3; D not certain. This CDR3 has 16 residues. V lost 2 bases, J lost 0 bases, and 12 bases lay in between. Germline loops: CDR1 MRHNA, CDR2 SNTAGT. The CDR3, as DNA: TGTGCCAGCAGTGACCACTGGGCCGGTAGCACAGATACGCAGTATTTT. Translating it yields CASSDHWAGSTDTQYF.

The table lists this clone with a few counts. This chain links TRBV29-1 with TRBJ2-1; D ambiguous. This CDR3 comprises 13 residues. The germline V gene has CDR1 SQVTM and CDR2 ANQGSEA. The V gene lost 5 bases and the J gene lost 5 bases, with 13 bases spanning the gap. CDR3 amino acids: CSVSRHDNNEQFF. Here the CDR3 DNA reads TGCAGCGTTTCAAGACATGACAACAATGAGCAGTTCTTC.

This clone was seen just once. The rearrangement uses TRBV5-1 and TRBJ2-5; a weak D match, TRBD2 (5 bases). Near its end, the DNA agrees better with TRBJ2-7, so the J call may be wrong. The germline gives CDR1 SGHRS, CDR2 YFSETQ. The CDR3 runs 14 residues. The CDR3 nucleotides are TGCGCCAGCAGCTTGGCGGGATTCGGCTACGAGCAGTACTTC. It is translated as CASSLAGFGYEQYF.

The rearrangement joins TRBV5-1 to TRBJ1-2, with 10 bases identical to TRBD1. The length of the CDR3 is 15 residues. Losses at the gene ends were 4 bases for V and 7 bases for J; bases not matched to a gene: 10. CDR1 SGHRS and CDR2 YFSETQ come from the germline V gene. The CDR3 sequence: CASSPPGTGVVGYTF. The CDR3 DNA is TGCGCCAGCAGCCCCCCCGGGACAGGGGTGGTTGGCTACACCTTC.

This clone was seen more than once but under ten times. The chain has TRBV5-1 and TRBJ2-3; 8 bases map to TRBD2. The trim removed 4 bases at V and 0 bases at J, leaving 7 bases unmatched. CDR3 length equals 16 residues. CDR1 is SGHRS, CDR2 YFSETQ, per germline. The CDR3 DNA reads TGCGCCAGCAGCCTGCCGATAGCGGGAAGCACAGATACGCAGTATTTT. This encodes CASSLPIAGSTDTQYF. Combining the CDR3 with reference TRBV5-1 and TRBJ2-3 gives the whole variable domain KAGVTQTPRYLIKTRGQQVTLSCSPISGHRSVSWYQQTPGQGLQFLFEYFSETQRNKGNFPGRFSGRQFSNSRSEMNVSTLELGDSALYLCASSLPIAGSTDTQYFGPGTRLTVL.

This sequence joins TRBV7-9 and TRBJ2-4; TRBD1 matches at 8 bases. The CDR3 has 14 amino acids. V shed 5 bases and J 9 bases; nucleotides not matched to a gene: 9. Germline V gene data show CDR1 as SEHNR and CDR2 as FQNEAQ (reference sequence). The CDR3 region is CASSQGSGGGIQYF. Here the CDR3 DNA reads TGTGCCAGCAGCCAGGGGTCAGGGGGCGGCATTCAGTACTTC. Drawing the rest from reference TRBV7-9 and TRBJ2-4, the complete variable domain is DTGVSQNPRHKITKRGQNVTFRCDPISEHNRLYWYRQTLGQGPEFLTYFQNEAQLEKSRLLSDRFSAERPKGSFSTLEIQRTEQGDSAMYLCASSQGSGGGIQYFGAGTRLSVL.

The chain combines TRBV6-5 with TRBJ2-7; TRBD1 matches 8 bases. Per germline, CDR1 MNHEY and CDR2 SVGAGI. J gave up 3 bases and V 6 bases, and 4 bases lay outside the gene matches. The CDR3 has 13 residues. CDR3 nucleotides: TGTGCCAGCAGCAACAGGGGGTACTACGAGCAGTACTTC. Translation gives CASSNRGYYEQYF.

The J gene is TRBJ1-5, the V gene TRBV4-2; 11 bases align to TRBD1. The V gene's germline CDR1 is LGHNA and CDR2 YNFKEQ. Trimming cost V 3 bases and J 7 bases; bases outside gene matches: 11. There are 17 residues in the CDR3. CDR3 coding DNA: TGTGCCAGCAGCCAGAGGGGAGGACAGGGGGCTGCACAGCCCCAGCATTTT. Translated, it gives CASSQRGGQGAAQPQHF.

The rearrangement uses TRBV19 and TRBJ1-5; TRBD1 matches 7 bases. J lost 4 bases, V lost 7 bases, and 10 bases had no gene match. Germline assignment: CDR1 LNHDA and CDR2 SQIVND (reference sequence). The CDR3 is 15 residues long. The CDR3 protein is CASKGQPGGNQPQHF. CDR3 nucleotide sequence: TGTGCCAGTAAGGGACAGCCCGGAGGGAATCAGCCCCAGCATTTT.

Details on this clone: The same CDR3 arises from other DNA sequences in this sample as well. V usage is TRBV27 and J usage is TRBJ2-7; 7 positions agree with TRBD2. Trimming removed 5 bases from V and 3 bases from J; junction bases left unmatched: 4. The germline CDR1 and CDR2 sequences are MNHEY and SMNVEV (reference sequence). This CDR3 has 13 amino acids. CDR3 region: CASSLRGVYEQYF. The CDR3 DNA is TGTGCCAGCAGTCTCCGGGGGGTCTACGAGCAGTACTTC.

This chain links TRBV27 with TRBJ2-1; D is possibly TRBD1 (5 bases). V dropped 5 bases and J dropped 3 bases, with 11 bases sitting between them. Germline V lookup: CDR1 MNHEY, CDR2 SMNVEV (reference sequence). The CDR3 loop spans 14 amino acids. The CDR3: CASSPQGSYNEQFF. The CDR3 nucleotides read TGTGCCAGCAGTCCCCAGGGTAGCTACAATGAGCAGTTCTTC.

The chain joins TRBV9 to TRBJ1-1; 7 bases align to TRBD1. V trimming: 4 bases; J trimming: 5 bases; junction bases outside the gene matches: 14. The CDR3 sequence is 16 residues long. From germline, CDR1 is SGDLS and CDR2 YYNGEE. The CDR3 region is CASSPTGRTGGTEAFF. CDR3 nucleotide sequence: TGTGCCAGCAGCCCGACAGGGAGGACAGGCGGGACTGAAGCTTTCTTT.

The rearrangement uses TRBV19 and TRBJ2-1, with 11 bases identical to TRBD2. V was pared by 5 bases and J by 4 bases, with 16 bases of the junction left unmatched. The germline gives CDR1 LNHDA, CDR2 SQIVND (reference sequence). This CDR3 comprises 19 residues. The CDR3 here is CASSSIELTSGGRYNEQFF. CDR3 DNA: TGTGCCAGTAGTTCCATCGAGCTTACTAGCGGGGGCCGTTACAATGAGCAGTTCTTC.

The chain is built from TRBV13 and TRBJ2-7; TRBD1 agrees at 10 bases. V lost 4 bases, J lost 0 bases, and 3 bases stayed unmatched. From germline, CDR1 is PRHDT and CDR2 FYEKMQ (reference sequence). CDR3 length: 15 residues. The CDR3 DNA is TGTGCCAGCAGCTCGGACAGGGGGTCCTCCTACGAGCAGTACTTC. Translation: CASSSDRGSSYEQYF. The full variable domain, its missing parts supplied by reference TRBV13 and TRBJ2-7, is AAGVIQSPRHLIKEKRETATLKCYPIPRHDTVYWYQQGPGQDPQFLISFYEKMQSDKGSIPDRFSAQQFSDYHSELNMSSLELGDSALYFCASSSDRGSSYEQYFGPGTRLTVT.

This clone was recorded once. CDR3 coding DNA: TGCGCCAGCAGCTTAGGACAGGGTCCACAAGATACGCAGTATTTT. Its translation is CASSLGQGPQDTQYF. The rearrangement uses TRBV5-1 and TRBJ2-3; TRBD1 matches 8 bases. This CDR3 is 15 amino acids long. Germline V CDR1 and CDR2: SGHRS, YFSETQ. The V and J ends lost 2 bases and 5 bases, in that order; junction bases with no gene match: 7.

This chain joins TRBV5-6 and TRBJ1-1, with 7 nucleotides matching TRBD1. The J segment lost 7 bases and the V segment lost 1 base, leaving 1 base of the junction unmatched. Per germline, CDR1 SGHDT and CDR2 YYEEEE. This CDR3 has 12 amino acids. Here the CDR3 DNA reads TGTGCCAGCAGCTTGTGGGACAGTGAAGCTTTCTTT. Translated, it gives CASSLWDSEAFF.

This clone came up a few times. V and J are TRBV5-1 and TRBJ2-5, with 7 positions matching TRBD2. CDR1 is SGHRS, CDR2 YFSETQ, per germline. The CDR3 is 15 residues long. Trimming took 2 bases from V and 3 from J; bases not matched to a gene: 7. CDR3 in DNA: TGCGCCAGCAGCTTAATAGATCGGGGGGAAGAGACCCAGTACTTC. It encodes CASSLIDRGEETQYF.

This clone has only a few counts. J is TRBJ2-7 and V is TRBV10-2, with TRBD2 matching over 7 bases. Losses at the gene ends were 5 bases for V and 1 base for J; bases not matched to a gene: 5. Germline V gene sequence: CDR1 WSHSY, CDR2 SAAADI. The CDR3 length is 14 residues. CDR3 region: CASSPASGSYEQYF. The CDR3, as DNA: TGCGCCAGCAGTCCGGCTAGCGGATCCTACGAGCAGTACTTC.

In DNA, the CDR3 is TGTGCCAGCTCACCACGGGCTGGTTATAGCAATCAGCCCCAGCATTTT. This gives the protein CASSPRAGYSNQPQHF. The J gene is TRBJ1-5, the V gene TRBV18; no definite D call. The CDR3 is 16 amino acids. Germline lookup yields CDR1 KGHSH and CDR2 LQKENI. The V end was cut by 1 base, the J end by 0 bases, with 10 bases between.

This clone was counted a single time. The CDR3 sequence: CATSRLAGGHDEQFF. CDR3 DNA sequence: TGTGCCACCAGCAGACTAGCGGGGGGGCATGATGAGCAGTTCTTC. V gene TRBV15 combines with J gene TRBJ2-1; TRBD2 aligns across 12 bases. The CDR3 sequence is 15 residues long. V gave up 2 bases and J gave up 8 bases; unmatched junction bases: 4. Germline-derived CDR1 and CDR2 are LNHNV and YYDKDF (reference sequence).